Each of the 23 T cell receptor beta chains below was sequenced from the same sample in a study of blood T cell repertoires in COVID-19. Profiling relied on immunoSEQ multiplex PCR, and the TCRdb table lists in-frame clones only, not all of them. The sample lists approximately 190,000 clones, roughly 80% occurring once. The sequenced sample was peripheral blood. These receptors all stem from a man between 60 and 75 years old with active or convalescent COVID-19.

V usage is TRBV5-6 and J usage is TRBJ2-7; 14 nucleotides agree with TRBD2. Germline-derived CDR1 and CDR2 are SGHDT and YYEEEE. The CDR3 has 17 residues. Germline trimming cut 4 bases from V and 4 bases from J; bases unmatched to any gene: 10. This chain's CDR3 is CASSTTPGLAGVYEQYF. In DNA form, the CDR3 reads TGTGCCAGCAGCACCACTCCGGGACTAGCGGGAGTATACGAGCAGTACTTC.

This clone appeared once. This chain links TRBV28 with TRBJ2-1; 11 bases match TRBD2. The V and J ends lost 10 bases and 5 bases, in that order; junction bases with no gene match: 7. The CDR3 runs to 14 residues. Looked up from germline, CDR1 is MDHEN and CDR2 is SYDVKM. In nucleotides, the CDR3 is TGTGCCACCTATAGCGGGAGGGCCCACAATGAGCAGTTCTTC. Protein sequence: CATYSGRAHNEQFF.

V is TRBV15 and J is TRBJ1-5; 11 nucleotides match TRBD1. The CDR3 totals 14 residues. The V gene's germline CDR1 is LNHNV and CDR2 YYDKDF (reference sequence). Unmatched junction bases numbered 3, after V lost 5 bases and J lost 6 bases. In DNA, the CDR3 is TGTGCCACCAGCGGACAGGGGGCGCGTCAGCCCCAGCATTTT. This sequence encodes CATSGQGARQPQHF. Based on the CDR3 plus reference TRBV15 and TRBJ1-5, the full variable domain is DAMVIQNPRYQVTQFGKPVTLSCSQTLNHNVMYWYQQKSSQAPKLLFHYYDKDFNNEADTPDNFQSRRPNTSFCFLDIRSPGLGDTAMYLCATSGQGARQPQHFGDGTRLSIL.

The chain combines TRBV6-5 with TRBJ1-4; tentatively, D is TRBD1 (5 bases). Trimming removed 2 bases at V and 4 bases at J, with 14 bases between. The CDR3 loop spans 16 amino acids. Germline loops: CDR1 MNHEY, CDR2 SVGAGI. The CDR3 DNA reads TGTGCCAGCAGTTACCGGACAACGGGCCTTAATGAAAAACTGTTTTTT. Protein sequence: CASSYRTTGLNEKLFF.

Many counts were recorded for this clone. The chain links TRBV11-2 to TRBJ1-4, with D perhaps TRBD1 (5 bases). The germline CDR1 and CDR2 sequences are SGHAT and FQNNGV. V was clipped by 5 bases and J by 8 bases, with 9 bases between them. The CDR3 covers 12 residues. CDR3 sequence: CASSLQGEKLFF. As DNA, the CDR3 is TGTGCCAGCAGCCTCCAGGGAGAAAAACTGTTTTTT.

The rearrangement links TRBV4-1 to TRBJ1-2; D unresolved. V was pared by 1 base and J by 4 bases, with 13 bases between. CDR3 size: 15 residues. Germline values: CDR1 MGHRA, CDR2 YSYEKL. CDR3 protein: CASSQALGRLYGYTF. The CDR3 nucleotides are TGCGCCAGCAGCCAAGCACTAGGGCGGCTCTATGGCTACACCTTC.

The chain carries TRBV2 and TRBJ2-7; D gene uncertain. Germline V gene sequence: CDR1 SNHLY, CDR2 FYNNEI. V was cut by 6 bases and J by 5 bases, with 11 bases left in between. The CDR3 runs to 12 residues. For the CDR3, the DNA is TGTGCCAGCAGAATGCAGTTGAACGAGCAGTACTTC. This encodes CASRMQLNEQYF.

This clone was recorded once. The genes are TRBV15 and TRBJ2-7, with a tentative D call TRBD2 (5 bases). This CDR3 has 15 amino acids. V dropped 0 bases and J dropped 7 bases, with 16 bases sitting between them. Germline CDR1 is LNHNV and CDR2 is YYDKDF (reference sequence). CDR3 DNA: TGTGCCACCAGCAGAGATCTGCGGCGGGTGGGAGAGCAGTACTTC. This sequence encodes CATSRDLRRVGEQYF.

The V gene is TRBV11-3, the J gene TRBJ2-5; 9 bases match TRBD1. J gave up 5 bases and V 5 bases, and 12 bases lay outside the gene matches. CDR3 length: 16 amino acids. Germline lookup yields CDR1 SGHNT and CDR2 YENEEA. The CDR3 here is CASSPTSGQGSETQYF. Written as DNA, the CDR3 is TGTGCCAGCAGCCCGACATCGGGACAGGGATCCGAGACCCAGTACTTC.

The gene calls are TRBV7-3 and TRBJ2-1; 10 nucleotides match TRBD2. In germline, CDR1 is SGHTA, CDR2 FQGTGA. V was clipped by 4 bases and J by 6 bases; unmatched bases: 0. The length of the CDR3 is 13 residues. CDR3 amino acids: CASSSSGSNEQFF. CDR3 coding DNA: TGTGCCAGCAGCTCTAGCGGGAGCAATGAGCAGTTCTTC.

The chain couples TRBV4-3 to TRBJ2-7, with a possible D match to TRBD2 (5 bases). There are 16 residues in the CDR3. Germline V gene lookup returns CDR1 LGHNA and CDR2 YSLEER. The V end lost 0 bases, the J end lost 0 bases, and 12 bases lay between the germline ends. CDR3 DNA: TGCGCCAGCAGCCAAGATTCCCGTGGAGGCTCCTACGAGCAGTACTTC. This translates into CASSQDSRGGSYEQYF.

This chain uses TRBV19 with TRBJ1-5; 10 bases map to TRBD1. Germline lookup yields CDR1 LNHDA and CDR2 SQIVND (reference sequence). J was trimmed by 4 bases and V by 10 bases; bases with no gene match: 7. The CDR3 is made up of 14 amino acids. CDR3 nucleotide sequence: TGTGCCACCTCCGACAGGGGGCTGAATCAGCCCCAGCATTTT. It yields the protein CATSDRGLNQPQHF.

This clone has more than one count but fewer than ten. This chain links TRBV7-2 with TRBJ1-1; maybe TRBD1 (5 bases). V lost 1 base and J lost 8, with 11 bases in between. CDR1 SGHTA and CDR2 FQGNSA come from the germline V gene. CDR3 length: 13 amino acids. In DNA form, the CDR3 reads TGTGCCAGCAGCTTAGTATCCGGGGGAGAAGCTTTCTTT. This sequence encodes CASSLVSGGEAFF.

This clone was seen a single time. The chain combines TRBV28 with TRBJ1-5, with D tentatively TRBD1 (6 bases). Germline V gives CDR1 MDHEN, CDR2 SYDVKM. This CDR3 has 13 residues. V dropped 6 bases and J dropped 6 bases, with 12 bases sitting between them. The CDR3 reads CASSPGGGQPQHF. Written as DNA, the CDR3 is TGTGCCAGCAGCCCTGGGGGCGGTCAGCCCCAGCATTTT.

A single count supports this clone. This sequence joins TRBV11-3 and TRBJ2-7; 10 bases fit TRBD2. The trim removed 4 bases at V and 7 bases at J, leaving 22 bases unmatched. This CDR3 has 19 residues. Germline CDR1 SGHNT, CDR2 YENEEA. This CDR3 is CASSSLLAGPRWGGLEQYF. Here the CDR3 DNA reads TGTGCCAGCAGCTCATTACTAGCGGGACCACGATGGGGGGGGTTGGAGCAGTACTTC.

The chain couples TRBV29-1 to TRBJ2-3; 9 positions match TRBD1. Germline CDR1 and CDR2: SQVTM and ANQGSEA. This CDR3 spans 13 amino acids. V shed 6 bases and J 4 bases; nucleotides not matched to a gene: 5. The CDR3 loop reads CSVRTGAADTQYF. In DNA form, the CDR3 reads TGCAGCGTACGGACAGGGGCGGCAGATACGCAGTATTTT.

This clone was counted between two and nine times. This rearrangement joins TRBV11-2 to TRBJ2-3; 8 nucleotides align to TRBD1. The germline CDR1 and CDR2 sequences are SGHAT and FQNNGV. The CDR3 is made up of 16 amino acids. The ends lost 1 base at V and 4 bases at J; junction bases unmatched: 7. The CDR3 sequence: CASSLVGRGRPDTQYF. CDR3 sequence (DNA): TGTGCCAGCAGCTTAGTGGGCAGGGGGCGCCCAGATACGCAGTATTTT.

The count of this clone is one. The CDR3 DNA reads as TGTGCCAGCCTTCTATACAATGAGCAGTTCTTC. As protein: CASLLYNEQFF. The chain joins TRBV7-6 to TRBJ2-1, with D unresolved. The germline V gene encodes CDR1 SGHVS and CDR2 FNYEAQ. The CDR3 extends over 11 amino acids. Trimming stripped 8 bases from V and 4 bases from J, with 6 bases between.

V and J are TRBV6-5 and TRBJ1-6; no reliable D call. V was cut by 6 bases and J by 6 bases, with 9 bases left in between. Germline V lookup: CDR1 MNHEY, CDR2 SVGAGI. CDR3 length: 13 residues. For the CDR3, the DNA is TGTGCCAGCAGAAGGAACAGTAATTCACCCCTCCACTTT. Translated, it gives CASRRNSNSPLHF.

The V gene is TRBV11-2, the J gene TRBJ2-7, with 8 nucleotides matching TRBD2. The ends lost 1 base at V and 3 bases at J; junction bases unmatched: 11. The CDR3 has 17 residues. The germline V gene has CDR1 SGHAT and CDR2 FQNNGV. The CDR3 region has the DNA TGTGCCAGCAGCTTAGGCGGAACGGGGGGGCTGCTCTACGAGCAGTACTTC. Protein sequence: CASSLGGTGGLLYEQYF.

As concerns this clone: This CDR3 is also generated by other DNA sequences in the sample. V is TRBV30 and J is TRBJ1-2, with 8 nucleotides matching TRBD1. The CDR3 covers 13 residues. Germline assignment: CDR1 GTSNPN and CDR2 SVGIG (reference sequence). V shed 2 bases and J 4 bases; nucleotides not matched to a gene: 3. The chain's CDR3 is CAWSPDRGYGYTF. CDR3 DNA sequence: TGTGCCTGGAGTCCCGACAGGGGCTATGGCTACACCTTC.

In its sample, this clone was seen once. The chain employs TRBV21-1 and TRBJ2-7; no DNA check was done on the table's D call, TRBD2. TRBV21-1 is listed as a pseudogene. This CDR3 is 15 amino acids long. The CDR3 DNA reads as TGTGCCAGCAGCAAAGCGGGCGGGAGTAGGCACGAGCAGTACTTC. Protein sequence: CASSKAGGSRHEQYF.

This sequence joins TRBV9 and TRBJ2-5, with 7 nucleotides matching TRBD2. CDR1 is SGDLS, CDR2 YYNGEE, per germline. V gave up 1 base and J gave up 4 bases; unmatched junction bases: 1. The CDR3 runs 13 residues. The CDR3 region is CASSVTGGETQYF. As DNA, the CDR3 is TGTGCCAGCAGCGTAACGGGGGGAGAGACCCAGTACTTC.